Each of the 9 T cell receptor beta chains below was sequenced from the same sample in a study of patients and donors after allogeneic stem cell transplantation. MiXCR was run by TCRdb on the RT-PCR reads, yielding one entry per CDR3 protein. The sample comprises approximately 140,000 distinct CDR3 sequences, over 30% of which are singletons, and 40% to 55% rests with the top ten. The source material was blood, either unsorted or a sorted T cell fraction (not recorded which). The receptors come from a human donor who was either an allogeneic HSCT recipient or a stem cell or donor lymphocyte infusion donor (not recorded which). It is not recorded whose cells these are; they may come from a transplant donor.

This sequence joins TRBV5-1 and TRBJ2-3; 10 bases fit TRBD1. This CDR3 is 16 amino acids long. Trimming took 4 bases from V and 2 from J; bases not matched to a gene: 7. Germline V lookup: CDR1 SGHRS, CDR2 YFSETQ. CDR3 in amino acids: CASSDRGTGATDTQYF. The CDR3 DNA sequence: TGCGCCAGCAGCGATAGAGGGACAGGGGCCACAGATACGCAGTATTTT.

The genes are TRBV7-2 and TRBJ2-6, with no clear D. The CDR3 consists of 13 residues. Germline V lookup: CDR1 SGHTA, CDR2 FQGNSA. V was clipped by 4 bases and J by 4 bases, with 5 bases between them. This CDR3 reads CASSSAGANVLTF. CDR3 nucleotide sequence: TGTGCCAGCAGCTCGGCAGGGGCCAACGTCCTGACTTTC.

The gene calls are TRBV28 and TRBJ2-5; 9 nucleotides agree with TRBD2. The CDR3 loop spans 16 amino acids. CDR1 MDHEN and CDR2 SYDVKM come from the germline V gene. Trimming took 4 bases from V and 0 from J; bases not matched to a gene: 6. The CDR3 DNA reads as TGTGCCAGCAGTTCCCCCGGGACTAGCTACCAAGAGACCCAGTACTTC. Translating it yields CASSSPGTSYQETQYF. Full variable domain (outside the CDR3, taken from reference TRBV28 and TRBJ2-5): DVKVTQSSRYLVKRTGEKVFLECVQDMDHENMFWYRQDPGLGLRLIYFSYDVKMKEKGDIPEGYSVSREKKERFSLILESASTNQTSMYLCASSSPGTSYQETQYFGPGTRLLVL.

The V gene is TRBV5-5, the J gene TRBJ1-1; possible D gene TRBD1, 5 bases. Germline CDR1 SGHKS, CDR2 YYEKEE (reference sequence). The CDR3 is made up of 11 amino acids. V shed 10 bases and J shed 6 bases, with 13 bases lying between them. The CDR3 DNA sequence: TGTGCCGAGGGCTCGGGGCCTGAAGCTTTCTTT. This gives the protein CAEGSGPEAFF.

The J gene is TRBJ1-5, the V gene TRBV6-1; TRBD1 might be the D (6 bases). This CDR3 has 12 amino acids. The germline V gene encodes CDR1 MNHNS and CDR2 SASEGT. Trimming took 6 bases from V and 6 from J, leaving 9 bases between them. The CDR3: CASRGDTQPQHF. CDR3 in DNA: TGTGCCAGCAGGGGGGACACTCAGCCCCAGCATTTT.

The CDR3 loop reads CASSHGQGFYEQYF. The CDR3 coding sequence is TGTGCCAGCAGCCATGGACAGGGGTTCTACGAGCAGTACTTC. The chain has TRBV6-2 or TRBV6-3 and TRBJ2-7, with 9 bases fitting TRBD1. Germline lookup yields CDR1 MNHEY and CDR2 SVGEGT. V lost 6 bases, J lost 3 bases, and 6 bases stayed unmatched. CDR3 length: 14 amino acids.

This clonotype has more than one count but fewer than ten. The chain has TRBV3-1 and TRBJ2-3, with 9 bases fitting TRBD2. The junction had 11 bases not matched to a gene; V was cut back by 4 bases and J by 3 bases. Germline values: CDR1 LGHDT, CDR2 YNNKEL (reference sequence). CDR3 length: 17 amino acids. The CDR3 nucleotides are TGTGCCAGCAGCCCCTTTATTAGCGGGGGAGGGACAGATACGCAGTATTTT. Translated, it gives CASSPFISGGGTDTQYF.

V and J are TRBV6-6 and TRBJ2-1; a weak D match, TRBD2 (7 bases). The germline V gene encodes CDR1 MNHNY and CDR2 SVGAGI (reference sequence). The CDR3 contains 18 residues. V was cut by 2 bases and J by 0 bases, with 17 bases left in between. CDR3 residues: CASSYRGRGGPSYNEQFF. The CDR3 coding sequence is TGTGCCAGCAGTTACCGCGGAAGGGGGGGCCCCTCCTACAATGAGCAGTTCTTC.

The V call is TRBV5-6, the J call TRBJ2-1; D assignment may be TRBD1 or TRBD2 (5 bases each). The V and J ends lost 4 bases and 5 bases respectively, with 13 bases between them. CDR1 is SGHDT and CDR2 is YYEEEE in the germline V gene. The CDR3 is 14 residues long. In DNA form, the CDR3 reads TGTGCCAGCAGCCTGGGACGGACCCACAATGAGCAGTTCTTC. Protein: CASSLGRTHNEQFF.